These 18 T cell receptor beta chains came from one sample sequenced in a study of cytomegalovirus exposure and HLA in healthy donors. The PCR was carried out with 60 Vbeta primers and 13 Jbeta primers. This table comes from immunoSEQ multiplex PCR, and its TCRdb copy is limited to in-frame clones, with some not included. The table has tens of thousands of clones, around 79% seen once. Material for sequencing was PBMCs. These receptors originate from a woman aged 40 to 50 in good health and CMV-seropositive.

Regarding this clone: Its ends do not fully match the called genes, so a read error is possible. This CDR3 reads CAGSYSSQQAYGYTF. The CDR3 nucleotides read TGTGCCGGCAGTTACTCCTCCCAACAGGCCTATGGCTACACCTTC. The chain employs TRBV6-5 and TRBJ1-2; possibly TRBD1 for D (5 bases). The germline V gene has CDR1 MNHEY and CDR2 SVGAGI. CDR3 length: 15 amino acids.

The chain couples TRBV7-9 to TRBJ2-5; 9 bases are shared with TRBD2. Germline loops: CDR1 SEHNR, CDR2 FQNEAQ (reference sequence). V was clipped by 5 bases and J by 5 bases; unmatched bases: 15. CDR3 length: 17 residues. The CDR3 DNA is TGTGCCAGCAGCCCCGTCCTGGCGGGAGGGCCCTTTGAGACCCAGTACTTC. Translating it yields CASSPVLAGGPFETQYF.

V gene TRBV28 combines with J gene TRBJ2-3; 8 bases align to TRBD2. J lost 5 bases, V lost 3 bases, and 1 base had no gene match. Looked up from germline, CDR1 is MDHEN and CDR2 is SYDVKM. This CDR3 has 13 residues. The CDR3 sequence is CASSFSGRDTQYF. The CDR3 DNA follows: TGTGCCAGCAGTTTCAGCGGGAGAGATACGCAGTATTTT. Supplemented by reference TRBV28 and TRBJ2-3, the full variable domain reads DVKVTQSSRYLVKRTGEKVFLECVQDMDHENMFWYRQDPGLGLRLIYFSYDVKMKEKGDIPEGYSVSREKKERFSLILESASTNQTSMYLCASSFSGRDTQYFGPGTRLTVL.

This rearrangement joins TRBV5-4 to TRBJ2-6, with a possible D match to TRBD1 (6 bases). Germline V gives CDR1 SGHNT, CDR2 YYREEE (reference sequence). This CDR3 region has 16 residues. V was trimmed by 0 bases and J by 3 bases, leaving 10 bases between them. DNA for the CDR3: TGTGCCAGCAGCTTGGATGGGGGCGGTGGGGCCAACGTCCTGACTTTC. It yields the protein CASSLDGGGGANVLTF.

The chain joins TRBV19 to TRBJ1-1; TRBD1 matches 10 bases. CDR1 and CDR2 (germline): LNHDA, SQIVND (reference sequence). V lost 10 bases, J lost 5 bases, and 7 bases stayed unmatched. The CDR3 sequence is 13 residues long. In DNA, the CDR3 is TGTGCCACCGGACAGGGGGTGGGGACTGAAGCTTTCTTT. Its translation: CATGQGVGTEAFF.

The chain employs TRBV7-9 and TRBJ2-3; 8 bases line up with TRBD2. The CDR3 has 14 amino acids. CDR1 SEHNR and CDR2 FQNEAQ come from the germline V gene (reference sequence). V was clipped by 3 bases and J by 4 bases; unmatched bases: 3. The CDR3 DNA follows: TGTGCCAGCAGCTTTTCCGGGAGGGCAGATACGCAGTATTTT. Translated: CASSFSGRADTQYF.

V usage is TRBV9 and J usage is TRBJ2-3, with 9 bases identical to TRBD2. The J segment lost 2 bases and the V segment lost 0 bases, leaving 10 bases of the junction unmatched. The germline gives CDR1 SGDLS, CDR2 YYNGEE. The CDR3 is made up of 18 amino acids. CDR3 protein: CASSVAFETSGYTDTQYF. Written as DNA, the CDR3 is TGTGCCAGCAGCGTAGCGTTCGAGACTAGCGGTTACACAGATACGCAGTATTTT.

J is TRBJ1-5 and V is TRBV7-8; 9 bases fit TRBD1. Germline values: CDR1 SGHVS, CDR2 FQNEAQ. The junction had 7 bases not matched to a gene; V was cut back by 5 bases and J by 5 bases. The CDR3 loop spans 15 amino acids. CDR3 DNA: TGTGCCAGCAGCCCAACAGGGGGCTTGGATCAGCCCCAGCATTTT. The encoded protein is CASSPTGGLDQPQHF.

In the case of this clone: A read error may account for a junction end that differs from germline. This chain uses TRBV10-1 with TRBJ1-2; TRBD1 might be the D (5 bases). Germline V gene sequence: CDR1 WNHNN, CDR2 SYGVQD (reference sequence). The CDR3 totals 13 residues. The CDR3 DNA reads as TGCGCCAGCGGAGGGGAGACTCACTATGGCTACCCCTTC. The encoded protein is CASGGETHYGYPF.

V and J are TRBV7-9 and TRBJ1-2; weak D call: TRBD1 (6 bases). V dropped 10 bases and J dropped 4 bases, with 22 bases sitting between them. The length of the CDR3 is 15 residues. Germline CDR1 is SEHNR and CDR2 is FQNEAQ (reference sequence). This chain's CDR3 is CATHQGQGSTYGYTF. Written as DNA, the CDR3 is TGTGCCACCCACCAAGGGCAGGGGAGTACCTATGGCTACACCTTC.

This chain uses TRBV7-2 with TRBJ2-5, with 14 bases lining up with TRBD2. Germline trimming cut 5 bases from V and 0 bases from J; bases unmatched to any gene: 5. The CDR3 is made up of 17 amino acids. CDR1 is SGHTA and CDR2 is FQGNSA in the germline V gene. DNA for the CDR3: TGTGCCAGCAGCCCCCGGACTAGCGGGGGGTACCAAGAGACCCAGTACTTC. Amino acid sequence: CASSPRTSGGYQETQYF.

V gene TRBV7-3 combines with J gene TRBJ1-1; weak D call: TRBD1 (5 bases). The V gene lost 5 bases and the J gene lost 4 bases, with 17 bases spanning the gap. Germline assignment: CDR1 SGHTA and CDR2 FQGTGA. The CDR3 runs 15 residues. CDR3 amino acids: CASSLGAGLGTEAFF. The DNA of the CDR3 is TGTGCCAGCAGCCTAGGGGCAGGGCTGGGCACTGAAGCTTTCTTT.

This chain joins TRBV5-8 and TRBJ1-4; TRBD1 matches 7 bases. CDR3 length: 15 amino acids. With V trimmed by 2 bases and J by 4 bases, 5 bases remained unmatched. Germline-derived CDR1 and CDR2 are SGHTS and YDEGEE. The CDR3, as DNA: TGTGCCAGCAGCTTCCGGACAGGTCATAATGAAAAACTGTTTTTT. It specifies CASSFRTGHNEKLFF.

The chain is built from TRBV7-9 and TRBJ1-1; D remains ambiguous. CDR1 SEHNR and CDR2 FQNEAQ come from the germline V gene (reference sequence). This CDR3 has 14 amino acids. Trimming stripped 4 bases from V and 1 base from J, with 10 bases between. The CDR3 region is CASSSLSGNTEAFF. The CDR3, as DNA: TGTGCCAGCAGCTCCCTATCAGGGAACACTGAAGCTTTCTTT.

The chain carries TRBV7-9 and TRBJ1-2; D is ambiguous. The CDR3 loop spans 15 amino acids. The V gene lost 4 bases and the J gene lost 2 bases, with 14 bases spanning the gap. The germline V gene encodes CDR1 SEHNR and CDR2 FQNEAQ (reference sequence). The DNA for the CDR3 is TGTGCCAGCAGCTCCGGGTCGGGCGGGAACTATGGCTACACCTTC. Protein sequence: CASSSGSGGNYGYTF. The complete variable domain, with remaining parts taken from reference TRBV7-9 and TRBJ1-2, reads DTGVSQNPRHKITKRGQNVTFRCDPISEHNRLYWYRQTLGQGPEFLTYFQNEAQLEKSRLLSDRFSAERPKGSFSTLEIQRTEQGDSAMYLCASSSGSGGNYGYTFGSGTRLTVV.

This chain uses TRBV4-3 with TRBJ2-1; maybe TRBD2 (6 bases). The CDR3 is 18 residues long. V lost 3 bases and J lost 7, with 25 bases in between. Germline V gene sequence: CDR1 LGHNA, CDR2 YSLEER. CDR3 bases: TGCGCCAGCAGCCACCTCCCCCTACTAGCTTCTGTGGGTAATGAGCAGTTCTTC. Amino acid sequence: CASSHLPLLASVGNEQFF.

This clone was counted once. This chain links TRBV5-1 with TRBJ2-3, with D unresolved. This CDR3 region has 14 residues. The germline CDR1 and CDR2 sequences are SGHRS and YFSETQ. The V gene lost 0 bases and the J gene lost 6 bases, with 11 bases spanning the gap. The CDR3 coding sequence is TGCGCCAGCAGCTTGGGTAGTATCTCCGATACGCAGTATTTT. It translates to CASSLGSISDTQYF.

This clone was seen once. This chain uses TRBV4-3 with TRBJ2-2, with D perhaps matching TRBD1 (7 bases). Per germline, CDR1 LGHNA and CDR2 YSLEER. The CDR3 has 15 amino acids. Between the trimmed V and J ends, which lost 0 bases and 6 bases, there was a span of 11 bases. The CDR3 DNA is TGCGCCAGCAGCCAAGATACCAGGGGGGCCGGGGAGCTGTTTTTT. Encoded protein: CASSQDTRGAGELFF.